This T cell receptor beta chain was observed in a study of T cell repertoires and HLA-DP antigens. Study details: DNA input averaged roughly 200 ng in sorted CD137+CD4+ and about 1,200 ng in pre-culture CD4+.

The CDR3 covers 16 residues. Per germline, CDR1 SGHTA and CDR2 FQGNSA. Losses at the gene ends were 5 bases for V and 2 bases for J; bases not matched to a gene: 9. TCRdb's table, derived via immunoSEQ multiplex PCR, lists solely in-frame clones and lacks some. In the table there are about 110,000 clones, about 91% of which are singletons. As concerns this clone: Its target is unknown.

The V and J genes are TRBV7-2 and TRBJ1-2; 9 bases align to TRBD1. This clonotype was sampled from a woman aged 18 to 35 in good health and CMV-seronegative. Sequencing was performed on CD4+ T cells from PBMCs. DNA for the CDR3: TGTGCCAGCAGCACCCGTCCCGGGACAGGGAACTATGGCTACACCTTC. It encodes CASSTRPGTGNYGYTF. The full variable domain, its missing parts supplied by reference TRBV7-2 and TRBJ1-2, is GAGVSQSPSNKVTEKGKDVELRCDPISGHTALYWYRQSLGQGLEFLIYFQGNSAPDKSGLPSDRFSAERTGGSVSTLTIQRTQQEDSAVYLCASSTRPGTGNYGYTFGSGTRLTVV.